The 9 T cell receptor beta chains reported below all come from one sample, sequenced in a study of blood T cell repertoires in COVID-19. Only in-frame clones appear in the TCRdb table, and some are missing; sequencing was by immunoSEQ multiplex PCR. This sample has approximately 100,000 clones, with roughly 85% found just once. The source material was PBMCs or T cells enriched from blood (not recorded which). The receptors come from a woman between 45 and 65 years old who had recovered from COVID-19.

The chain has TRBV9 and TRBJ2-1; 8 bases line up with TRBD2. CDR1 is SGDLS, CDR2 YYNGEE, per germline. The CDR3 runs to 15 residues. V shed 0 bases, J shed 4 bases, and the junction held 3 bases outside the gene matches. For the CDR3, the DNA is TGTGCCAGCAGCGTAGGTAGCGGGGTGTACAATGAGCAGTTCTTC. Translation: CASSVGSGVYNEQFF. Combining the CDR3 with reference TRBV9 and TRBJ2-1 gives the whole variable domain DSGVTQTPKHLITATGQRVTLRCSPRSGDLSVYWYQQSLDQGLQFLIQYYNGEERAKGNILERFSAQQFPDLHSELNLSSLELGDSALYFCASSVGSGVYNEQFFGPGTRLTVL.

The chain joins TRBV2 to TRBJ2-3, with D possibly TRBD1 on 6 matching bases. Germline-derived CDR1 and CDR2 are SNHLY and FYNNEI. The V end lost 4 bases, the J end lost 0 bases, and 8 bases lay between the germline ends. This CDR3 spans 14 amino acids. The CDR3 sequence is CASSVTGSTDTQYF. The CDR3 DNA follows: TGTGCCAGCAGTGTAACAGGGAGCACAGATACGCAGTATTTT.

This chain joins TRBV5-1 and TRBJ2-1; TRBD2 aligns across 9 bases. Per the germline V gene, CDR1 is SGHRS and CDR2 is YFSETQ. CDR3 size: 17 residues. The junction had 11 bases not matched to a gene; V was cut back by 0 bases and J by 7 bases. The CDR3 DNA reads TGCGCCAGCAGCTTGGCGAACAGCGGGGGGCTAGGGAATGAGCAGTTCTTC. Encoded protein: CASSLANSGGLGNEQFF.

J is TRBJ1-2 and V is TRBV28; D might be TRBD1 (5 bases). The V end lost 6 bases, the J end lost 4 bases, and 18 bases lay between the germline ends. From germline, CDR1 is MDHEN and CDR2 SYDVKM. This CDR3 is 15 amino acids long. The CDR3 spells CASSQVVGATYGYTF. In DNA, the CDR3 is TGTGCCAGCAGCCAGGTAGTAGGGGCTACCTATGGCTACACCTTC.

The chain employs TRBV2 and TRBJ2-7; possibly TRBD2 for D (6 bases). The CDR3 spans 17 residues. CDR1 is SNHLY and CDR2 is FYNNEI in the germline V gene. V gave up 2 bases and J gave up 2 bases, with 19 bases separating them. This chain's CDR3 is CASSEPFPSAKAYEQYF. The CDR3 region has the DNA TGTGCCAGCAGTGAACCCTTCCCTAGCGCGAAAGCCTACGAGCAGTACTTC.

The V gene is TRBV18, the J gene TRBJ1-2; D remains unclear. V dropped 2 bases and J dropped 2 bases, with 9 bases sitting between them. CDR3 length equals 14 residues. Germline V CDR1 and CDR2: KGHSH, LQKENI. CDR3 region: CASSPGSANYGYTF. Here the CDR3 DNA reads TGTGCCAGCTCACCAGGCAGCGCCAACTATGGCTACACCTTC.

The V gene is TRBV9, the J gene TRBJ1-1, with 12 positions matching TRBD1. V trimming: 2 bases; J trimming: 5 bases; junction bases outside the gene matches: 4. The V gene's germline CDR1 is SGDLS and CDR2 YYNGEE. The CDR3 has 15 amino acids. CDR3 loop: CASSVSGQGATEAFF. The CDR3 DNA sequence: TGTGCCAGCAGCGTTTCGGGACAGGGGGCTACTGAAGCTTTCTTT.

CDR3 DNA sequence: TGTGCCTGGAGTGTTGGGACTTCTAATTCACCCCTCCACTTT. It yields the protein CAWSVGTSNSPLHF. This chain uses TRBV30 with TRBJ1-6, with D possibly matching TRBD1 (5 bases). There are 14 residues in the CDR3. CDR1 is GTSNPN, CDR2 SVGIG, per germline (reference sequence). Trimming removed 0 bases at V and 6 bases at J, with 9 bases between.

The V and J genes are TRBV10-3 and TRBJ2-2; 12 nucleotides match TRBD1. This CDR3 spans 16 amino acids. Trimming removed 8 bases from V and 7 bases from J; junction bases left unmatched: 11. Per the germline V gene, CDR1 is ENHRY and CDR2 is SYGVKD. CDR3 protein: CAIGGTGGAGYGELFF. The DNA for the CDR3 is TGTGCCATCGGCGGGACAGGGGGCGCGGGGTACGGGGAGCTGTTTTTT.